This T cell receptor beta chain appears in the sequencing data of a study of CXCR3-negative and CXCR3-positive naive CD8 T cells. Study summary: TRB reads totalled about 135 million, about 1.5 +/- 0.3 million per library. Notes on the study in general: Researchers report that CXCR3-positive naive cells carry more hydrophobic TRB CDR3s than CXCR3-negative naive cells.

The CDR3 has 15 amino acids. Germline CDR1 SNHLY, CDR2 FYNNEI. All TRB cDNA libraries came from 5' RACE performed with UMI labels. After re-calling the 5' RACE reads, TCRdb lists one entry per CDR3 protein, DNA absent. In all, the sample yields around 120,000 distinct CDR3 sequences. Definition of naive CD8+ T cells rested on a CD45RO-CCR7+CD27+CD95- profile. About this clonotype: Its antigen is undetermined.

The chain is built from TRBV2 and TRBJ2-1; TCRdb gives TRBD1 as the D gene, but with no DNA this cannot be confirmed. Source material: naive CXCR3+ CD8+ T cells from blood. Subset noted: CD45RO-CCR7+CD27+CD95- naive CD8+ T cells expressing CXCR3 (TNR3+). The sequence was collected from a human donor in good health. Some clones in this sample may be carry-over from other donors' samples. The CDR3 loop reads CASSLDRSIHNEQFF.